A single TCR beta chain is shown here with its context. This sample was taken from a study of CD8 T cells in Susac syndrome. Trimming cost V 3 bases and J 0 bases; bases outside gene matches: 2. The CDR3 contains 15 residues. Random hexamers primed reverse transcription of 0.5 to 1 ug RNA. TCRdb independently ran MiXCR on the immunoSEQ multiplex PCR reads; one entry per CDR3 protein. The sample holds 190,000 or so distinct CDR3 sequences, approximately 95% seen once. The J gene is TRBJ1-3, the V gene TRBV12-3 or TRBV12-4, with 7 bases matching TRBD1. This clonotype originated in a human donor with multiple sclerosis. Sequencing was performed on CD4+ T cells from PBMCs. As DNA, the CDR3 is TGTGCCAGCAGTTTCCAGGGGGTCTCTGGAAACACCATATATTTT. Amino acid sequence: CASSFQGVSGNTIYF.